This T cell receptor beta chain was captured by sequencing in a study of high-grade serous ovarian cancer treatment subgroups. Study-wide results and caveats: TCR relatedness rose with neoantigen level and trended with mutation load.

The table lists this clone with a few counts. Antigen unknown. The CDR3 length is 17 residues. CDR1 is MDHEN and CDR2 is SYDVKM in the germline V gene. Unmatched junction bases numbered 18, after V lost 8 bases and J lost 6 bases. Assay: immunoSEQ multiplex PCR; the TCRdb copy retains only in-frame clones and omits some. The sample lists approximately 6,600 clones, 75% to 85% occurring once. Tumor samples were taken before definitive surgery or chemotherapy. The V call is TRBV28, the J call TRBJ2-2; 7 bases line up with TRBD1. The sample was tumor tissue. The source is a human donor with high-grade serous ovarian cancer. CDR3 in DNA: TGTGCCAGCGGAACGAGGGGGCCGGGTCTGGACCCCGGGGAGCTGTTTTTT. Protein: CASGTRGPGLDPGELFF.